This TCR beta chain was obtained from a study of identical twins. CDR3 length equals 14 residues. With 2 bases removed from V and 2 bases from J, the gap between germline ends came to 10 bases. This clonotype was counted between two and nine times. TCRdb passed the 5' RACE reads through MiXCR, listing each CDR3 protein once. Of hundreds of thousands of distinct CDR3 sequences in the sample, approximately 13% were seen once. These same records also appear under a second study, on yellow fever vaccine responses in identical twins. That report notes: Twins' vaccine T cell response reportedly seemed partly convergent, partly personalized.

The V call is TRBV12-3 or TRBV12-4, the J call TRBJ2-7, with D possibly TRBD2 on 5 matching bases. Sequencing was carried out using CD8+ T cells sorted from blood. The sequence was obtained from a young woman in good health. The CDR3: CASSLSPSPYEQYV. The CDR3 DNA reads TGTGCCAGCAGTTTATCCCCTAGCCCCTACGAGCAGTACGTC.